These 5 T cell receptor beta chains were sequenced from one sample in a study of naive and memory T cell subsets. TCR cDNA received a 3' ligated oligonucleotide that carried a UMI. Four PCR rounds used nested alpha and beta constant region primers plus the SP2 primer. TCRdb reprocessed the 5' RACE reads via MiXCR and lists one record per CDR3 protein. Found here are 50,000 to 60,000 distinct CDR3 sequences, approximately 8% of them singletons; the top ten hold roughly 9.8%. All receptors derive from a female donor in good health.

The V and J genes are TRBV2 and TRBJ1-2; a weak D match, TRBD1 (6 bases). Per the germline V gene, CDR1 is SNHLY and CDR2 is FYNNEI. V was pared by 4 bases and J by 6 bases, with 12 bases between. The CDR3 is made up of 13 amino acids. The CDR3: CASSAETGDGYTF. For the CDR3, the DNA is TGTGCCAGCAGTGCGGAGACAGGCGATGGCTACACCTTC.

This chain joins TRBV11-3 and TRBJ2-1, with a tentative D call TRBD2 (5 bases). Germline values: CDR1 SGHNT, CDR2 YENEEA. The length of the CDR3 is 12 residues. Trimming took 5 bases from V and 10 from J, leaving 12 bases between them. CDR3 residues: CASSLADREQFF. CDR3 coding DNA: TGTGCCAGCAGCCTAGCAGACCGAGAGCAGTTCTTC. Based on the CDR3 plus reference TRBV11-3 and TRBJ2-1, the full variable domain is EAGVVQSPRYKIIEKKQPVAFWCNPISGHNTLYWYLQNLGQGPELLIRYENEEAVDDSQLPKDRFSAERLKGVDSTLKIQPAELGDSAVYLCASSLADREQFFGPGTRLTVL.

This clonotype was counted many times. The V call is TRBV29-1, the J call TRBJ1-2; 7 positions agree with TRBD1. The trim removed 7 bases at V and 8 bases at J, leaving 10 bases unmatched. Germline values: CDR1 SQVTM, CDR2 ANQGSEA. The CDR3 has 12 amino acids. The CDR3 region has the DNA TGCAGCGCAGAATCCGGGACAGAAGGCTACACCTTC. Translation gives CSAESGTEGYTF.

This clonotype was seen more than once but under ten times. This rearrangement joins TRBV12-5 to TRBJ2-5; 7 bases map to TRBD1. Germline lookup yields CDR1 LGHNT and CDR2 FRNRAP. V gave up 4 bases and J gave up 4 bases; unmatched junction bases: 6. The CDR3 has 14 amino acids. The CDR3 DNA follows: TGTGCTAGTGGTTCTCGGACAGGACTAGAGACCCAGTACTTC. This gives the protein CASGSRTGLETQYF.

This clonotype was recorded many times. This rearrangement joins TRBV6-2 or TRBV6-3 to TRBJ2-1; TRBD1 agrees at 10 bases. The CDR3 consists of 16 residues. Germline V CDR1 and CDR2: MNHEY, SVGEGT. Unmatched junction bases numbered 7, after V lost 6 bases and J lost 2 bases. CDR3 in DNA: TGTGCCAGCAGGGATCCGGGACAGGGGACCTACAATGAGCAGTTCTTC. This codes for CASRDPGQGTYNEQFF.